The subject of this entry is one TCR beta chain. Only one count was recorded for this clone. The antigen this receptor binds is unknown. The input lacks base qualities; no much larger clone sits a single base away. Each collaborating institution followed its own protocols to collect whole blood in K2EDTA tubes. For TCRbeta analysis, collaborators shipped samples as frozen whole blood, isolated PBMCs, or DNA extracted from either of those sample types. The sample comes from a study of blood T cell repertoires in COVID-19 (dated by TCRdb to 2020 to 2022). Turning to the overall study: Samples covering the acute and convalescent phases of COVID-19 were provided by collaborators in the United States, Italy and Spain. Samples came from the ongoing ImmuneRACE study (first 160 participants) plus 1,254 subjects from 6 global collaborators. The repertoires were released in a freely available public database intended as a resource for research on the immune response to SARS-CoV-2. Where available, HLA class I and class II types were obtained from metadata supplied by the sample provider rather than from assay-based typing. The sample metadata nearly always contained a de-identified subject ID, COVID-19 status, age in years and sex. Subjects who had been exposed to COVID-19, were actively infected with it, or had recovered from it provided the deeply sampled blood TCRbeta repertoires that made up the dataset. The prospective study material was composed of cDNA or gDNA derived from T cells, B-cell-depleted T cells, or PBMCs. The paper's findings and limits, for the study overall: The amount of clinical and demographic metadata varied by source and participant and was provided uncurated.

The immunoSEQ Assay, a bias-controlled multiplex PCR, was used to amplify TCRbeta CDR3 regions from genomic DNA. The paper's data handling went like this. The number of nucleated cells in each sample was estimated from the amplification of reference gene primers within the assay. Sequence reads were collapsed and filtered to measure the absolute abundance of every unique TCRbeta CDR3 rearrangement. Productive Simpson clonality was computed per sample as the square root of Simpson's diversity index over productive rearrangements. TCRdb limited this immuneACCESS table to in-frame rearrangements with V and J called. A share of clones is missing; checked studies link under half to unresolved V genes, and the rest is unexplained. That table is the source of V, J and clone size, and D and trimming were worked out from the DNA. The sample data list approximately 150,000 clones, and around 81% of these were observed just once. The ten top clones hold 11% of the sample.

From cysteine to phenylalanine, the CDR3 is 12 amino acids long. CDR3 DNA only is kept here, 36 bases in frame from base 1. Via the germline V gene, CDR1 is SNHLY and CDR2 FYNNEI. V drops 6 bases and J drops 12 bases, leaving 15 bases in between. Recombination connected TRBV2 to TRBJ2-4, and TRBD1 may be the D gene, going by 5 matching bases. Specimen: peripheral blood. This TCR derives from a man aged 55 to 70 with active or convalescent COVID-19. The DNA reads TGTGCCAGCAGGGTTACCTCACAGGCTCAGTACTTC. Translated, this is CASRVTSQAQYF.